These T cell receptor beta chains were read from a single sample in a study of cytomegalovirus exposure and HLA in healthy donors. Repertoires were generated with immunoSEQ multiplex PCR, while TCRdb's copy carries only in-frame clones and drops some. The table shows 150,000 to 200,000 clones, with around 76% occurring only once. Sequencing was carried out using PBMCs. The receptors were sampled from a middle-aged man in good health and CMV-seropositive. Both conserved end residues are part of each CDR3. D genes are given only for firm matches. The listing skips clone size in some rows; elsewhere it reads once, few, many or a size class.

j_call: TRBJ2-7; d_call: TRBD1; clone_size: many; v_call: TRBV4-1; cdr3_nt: TGCGCCAGCAGCCAGTTACAGGGGGCGGGTTTTTACGAGCAGTACTTC; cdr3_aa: CASSQLQGAGFYEQYF
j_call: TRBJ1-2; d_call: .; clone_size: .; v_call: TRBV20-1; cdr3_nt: TGCAGTGCTCCCGGGATGGGTGGCTACACCTTC; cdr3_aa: CSAPGMGGYTF
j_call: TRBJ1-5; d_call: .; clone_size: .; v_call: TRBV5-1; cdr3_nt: TGCGCCAGCAGCCTAAAGGGGAATCAGCCCCAGCATTTT; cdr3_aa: CASSLKGNQPQHF
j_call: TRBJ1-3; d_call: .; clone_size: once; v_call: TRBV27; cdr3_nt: TGTGCCAGCAGTTTAACAGGTCGAACTGGAAACACCATATATTTT; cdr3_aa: CASSLTGRTGNTIYF
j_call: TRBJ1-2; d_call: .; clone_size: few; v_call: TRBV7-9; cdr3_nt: TGTGCCAGCAGCTTAGTCTCTTCGGCTAACTATGGCTACACCTTC; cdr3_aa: CASSLVSSANYGYTF
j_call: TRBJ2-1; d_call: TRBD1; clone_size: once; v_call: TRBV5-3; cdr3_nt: TGTGCCAGAAGCTTAAAACAGGGGAATAGGCGTGAGCAGTTCTTC; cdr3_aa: CARSLKQGNRREQFF
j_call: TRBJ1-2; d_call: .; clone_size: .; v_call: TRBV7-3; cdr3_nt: TGTGCCAGCAGCATCGCAGGGTTCGGGTATGGCTACACCTTC; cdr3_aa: CASSIAGFGYGYTF
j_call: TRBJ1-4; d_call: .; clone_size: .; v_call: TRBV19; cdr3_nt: TGTGCCAGTAGACAAAGGCGAGGGCCGAATGAAAAACTGTTTTTT; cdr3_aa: CASRQRRGPNEKLFF
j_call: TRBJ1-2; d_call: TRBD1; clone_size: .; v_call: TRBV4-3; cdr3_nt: TGCGCCAGCAGCCAAAAATGGGCAGGGGGCGCCATCAATGGCTACACCTTC; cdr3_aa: CASSQKWAGGAINGYTF
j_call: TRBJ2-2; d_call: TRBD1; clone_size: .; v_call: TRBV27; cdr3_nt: TGTGCCAGCAGTTTAGACAGGGGTGGGGGCGGGGAGCTGTTTTTT; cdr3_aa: CASSLDRGGGGELFF
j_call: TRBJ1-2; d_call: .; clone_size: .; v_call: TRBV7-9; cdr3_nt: TGTGCCAGCAGCTTAGTTGGCCAGCGAACTAACTATGGCTACACCTTC; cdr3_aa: CASSLVGQRTNYGYTF
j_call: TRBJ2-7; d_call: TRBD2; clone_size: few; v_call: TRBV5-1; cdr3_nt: TGCGCCAGCAGCTTGGAATTACTAGCGGTAGAGCAGTACTTC; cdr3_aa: CASSLELLAVEQYF
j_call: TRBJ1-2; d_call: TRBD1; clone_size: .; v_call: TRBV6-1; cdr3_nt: TGTGCCAGCAGTGTTTCCTTGGACAGGATCTATGGCTACACCTTC; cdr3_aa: CASSVSLDRIYGYTF
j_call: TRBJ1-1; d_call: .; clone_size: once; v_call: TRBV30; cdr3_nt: TGTGCCTGGAACGGAGGGTTCGCTGAAGCTTTCTTT; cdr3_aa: CAWNGGFAEAFF
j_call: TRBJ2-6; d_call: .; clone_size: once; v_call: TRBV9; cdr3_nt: TGTGCCAGCAGCGTGGGACATACGCTCTCTGGGGCCAACGTCCTGACTTTC; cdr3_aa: CASSVGHTLSGANVLTF
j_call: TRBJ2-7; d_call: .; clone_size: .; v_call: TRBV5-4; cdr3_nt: TGTGCCAGCAGCTTGGGACTAGGAAACTACGAGCAGTACTTC; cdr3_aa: CASSLGLGNYEQYF
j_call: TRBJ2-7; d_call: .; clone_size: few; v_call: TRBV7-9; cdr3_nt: TGTGCCAGCAGCCCCGCGGGGACTGATCGGCAGTACTTC; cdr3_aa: CASSPAGTDRQYF
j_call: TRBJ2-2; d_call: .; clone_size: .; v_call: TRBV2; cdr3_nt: TGTGCCAGCAGCAAGGGGGAAACCGGGGAGCTGTTTTTT; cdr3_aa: CASSKGETGELFF
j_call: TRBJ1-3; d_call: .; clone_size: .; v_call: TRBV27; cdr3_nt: TGTGCCAGCAGTTTTTTCCCGTTCAGCTCTGGAAACACCATATATTTT; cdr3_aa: CASSFFPFSSGNTIYF
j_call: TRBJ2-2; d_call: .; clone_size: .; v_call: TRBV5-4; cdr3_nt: TGTGCCAGCAGCTCCGAGTGGGTCGCTAGCGAGGTCACCGGGGAGCTGTTTTTT; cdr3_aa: CASSSEWVASEVTGELFF
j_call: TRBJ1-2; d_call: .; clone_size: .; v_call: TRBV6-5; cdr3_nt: TGTGCCAGCAGTACCCACGGGATTAACTATGGCTACACCTTC; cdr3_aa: CASSTHGINYGYTF
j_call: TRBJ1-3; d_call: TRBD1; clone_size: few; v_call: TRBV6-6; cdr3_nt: TGTGCCAGCAGTGCCACACAGGGGAGCTCTGGAAACACCATATATTTT; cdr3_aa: CASSATQGSSGNTIYF
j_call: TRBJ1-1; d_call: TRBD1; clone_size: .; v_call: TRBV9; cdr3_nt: TGTGCCAGCAGCGTAATGACAGGGGTAGGGACTGAAGCTTTCTTT; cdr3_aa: CASSVMTGVGTEAFF
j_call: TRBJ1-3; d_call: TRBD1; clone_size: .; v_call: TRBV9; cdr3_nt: TGTGCCAGCAGCCCATGGGACAGCAAAAACACCATATATTTT; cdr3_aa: CASSPWDSKNTIYF
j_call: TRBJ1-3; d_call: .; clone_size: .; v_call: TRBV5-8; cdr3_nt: TGTGCCAGCAGCTTGGCAGAAGGAAACACCATATATTTT; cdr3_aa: CASSLAEGNTIYF
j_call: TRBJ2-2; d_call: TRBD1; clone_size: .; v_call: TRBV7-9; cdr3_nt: TGTGCCAGCGCCCGGGACAGGGGTACCGGGGAGCTGTTTTTT; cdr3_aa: CASARDRGTGELFF
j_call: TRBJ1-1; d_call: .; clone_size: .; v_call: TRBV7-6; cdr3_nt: TGTGCCAGCAGCAATTCCCTATCGACAGAGAACACTGAAGCTTTCTTT; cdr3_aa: CASSNSLSTENTEAFF
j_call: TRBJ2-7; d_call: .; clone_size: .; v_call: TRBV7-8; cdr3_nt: TGTGCCAGCAGCACTGGGGCACAGCAGACCTACGAGCAGTACTTC; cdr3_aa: CASSTGAQQTYEQYF
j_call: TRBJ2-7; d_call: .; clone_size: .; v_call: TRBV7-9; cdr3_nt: TGTTCCAGCAGCTTACTGCGGAACGAGCAGTACTTC; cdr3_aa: CSSSLLRNEQYF
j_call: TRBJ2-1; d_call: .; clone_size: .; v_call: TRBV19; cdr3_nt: TGTGCCAGTAGTCGCTACACACTATCGGAGAATGAGCAGTTCTTC; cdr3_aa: CASSRYTLSENEQFF
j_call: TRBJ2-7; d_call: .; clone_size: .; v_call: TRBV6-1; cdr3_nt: TGTGCCAGCAGACCGGGACTGCCGCCCTACGAGCAGTACTTC; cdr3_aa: CASRPGLPPYEQYF
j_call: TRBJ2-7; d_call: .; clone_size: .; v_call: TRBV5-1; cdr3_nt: TGCGCCAGCAGCTTGGCGGACAGTTCCTACGAGCAGTACTTC; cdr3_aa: CASSLADSSYEQYF
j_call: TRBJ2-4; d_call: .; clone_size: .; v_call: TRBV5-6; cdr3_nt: TGTGCCAGCAGCAGAGGGACACCTCTAGCCAAAAACATTCAGTACTTC; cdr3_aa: CASSRGTPLAKNIQYF
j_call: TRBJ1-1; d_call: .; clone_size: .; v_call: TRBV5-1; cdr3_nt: TGCGCCAGCAGCTTGGTCCCCGGGAACACTGAAGCTTTCTTT; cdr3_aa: CASSLVPGNTEAFF
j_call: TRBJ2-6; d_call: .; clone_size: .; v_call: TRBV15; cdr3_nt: TGTGCCACCAGCAGTGGGGAGTCTGGGGCCAACGTCCTGACTTTC; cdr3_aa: CATSSGESGANVLTF
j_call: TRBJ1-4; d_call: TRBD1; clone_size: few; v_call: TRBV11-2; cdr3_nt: TGTGCCAGCAGCTTAGGGACAGGGGCGGATGAAAAACTGTTTTTT; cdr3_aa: CASSLGTGADEKLFF
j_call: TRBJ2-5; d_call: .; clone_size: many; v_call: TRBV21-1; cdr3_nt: TGTGCCAGCAGCACCCGGACAGGGAAAGAGACCCAGTACTTC; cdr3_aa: CASSTRTGKETQYF
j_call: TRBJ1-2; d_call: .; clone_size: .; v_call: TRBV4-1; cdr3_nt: TGCGCCAGCAGCCAGTCACAACTGCGGGACGGTCAAGGCTACACCTTC; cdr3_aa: CASSQSQLRDGQGYTF
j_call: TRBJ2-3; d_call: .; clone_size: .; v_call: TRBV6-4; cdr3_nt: TGTGCCAGCAGGGCAGGGACATCAAGCACAGATACGCAGTATTTT; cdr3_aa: CASRAGTSSTDTQYF
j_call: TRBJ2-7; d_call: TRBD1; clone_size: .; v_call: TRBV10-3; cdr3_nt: TGTGCCATCAGTGAGTTGGGACAGTACGAGCAGTACTTC; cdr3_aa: CAISELGQYEQYF
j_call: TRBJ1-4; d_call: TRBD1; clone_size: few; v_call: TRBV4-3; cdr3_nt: TGCGCCAGCAGCCAGGGCAGGGGGCGAGGCGGTGAAAAACTGTTTTTT; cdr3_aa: CASSQGRGRGGEKLFF
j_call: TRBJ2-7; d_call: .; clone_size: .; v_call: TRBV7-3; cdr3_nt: TGTGCCAGCAGCTCCTACAGTGGCTCCTACGAGCAGTACTTC; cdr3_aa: CASSSYSGSYEQYF
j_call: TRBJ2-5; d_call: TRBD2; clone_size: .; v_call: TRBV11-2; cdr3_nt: TGTGCCAGCAGCTTAGGGTTAGCGGGGGTGATCCAAGAGACCCAGTACTTC; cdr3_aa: CASSLGLAGVIQETQYF
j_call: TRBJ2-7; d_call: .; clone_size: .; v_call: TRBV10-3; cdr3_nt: TGTGCCATCAGTGAGGGTAGCGTGGGGGAGCAGTACTTC; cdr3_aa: CAISEGSVGEQYF
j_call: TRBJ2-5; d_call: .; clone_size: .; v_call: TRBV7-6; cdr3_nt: TGTGCCAGCAGCTTAGCACGAGGGGCAGGGGAAGAGACCCAGTACTTC; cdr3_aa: CASSLARGAGEETQYF
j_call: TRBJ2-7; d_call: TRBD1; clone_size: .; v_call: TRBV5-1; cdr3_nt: TGCGCCAGCAGCTCATCCTCGACAGGGTTCTACGAGCAGTACTTC; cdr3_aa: CASSSSSTGFYEQYF
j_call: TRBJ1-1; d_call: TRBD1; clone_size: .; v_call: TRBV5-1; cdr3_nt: TGCGCCAGCAGCTTGCGAACGCGGGGACAGGTAAACACTGAAGCTTTCTTT; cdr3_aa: CASSLRTRGQVNTEAFF
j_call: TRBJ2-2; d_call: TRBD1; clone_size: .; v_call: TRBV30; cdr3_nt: TGTGCCTCCGCCCACAGACAGGGCCGAACCGGGGAGCTGTTTTTT; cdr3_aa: CASAHRQGRTGELFF
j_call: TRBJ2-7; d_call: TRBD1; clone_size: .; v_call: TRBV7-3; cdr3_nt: TGTGCCAGCAGCGTAGCCCCGGGACAGGGCTACGAGCAGTACTTC; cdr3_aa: CASSVAPGQGYEQYF
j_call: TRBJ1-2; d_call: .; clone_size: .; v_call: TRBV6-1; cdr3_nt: TGTGCCAGCAGTGAAATAGGGGTAGCCAACTATGGCTACACCTTC; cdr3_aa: CASSEIGVANYGYTF
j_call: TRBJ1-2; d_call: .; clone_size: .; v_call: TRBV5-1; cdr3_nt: TGCGCCAGCAGGTTGACCGAGGGCTACACCTTC; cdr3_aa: CASRLTEGYTF